Shown below are 7 T cell receptor beta chains from a single sample sequenced in a study of cytomegalovirus exposure and HLA in healthy donors. Primers included in the PCR were 60 Vbeta and 13 Jbeta primers. The table came from immunoSEQ multiplex PCR; TCRdb's copy has only in-frame clones and leaves some out. This sample has about 90,000 clones, with about four fifths found just once. Source material: PBMCs. The receptors shown here come from a man aged 18 to 30 in good health and CMV-seronegative.

This clone was recorded only once. V gene TRBV6-5 combines with J gene TRBJ2-1; no firm D call. Trimming stripped 2 bases from V and 0 bases from J, with 8 bases between. This CDR3 comprises 15 residues. Germline CDR1 reads MNHEY; CDR2 reads SVGAGI. CDR3 loop: CASSYSRSSYNEQFF. CDR3 bases: TGTGCCAGCAGTTACAGCCGTAGCTCCTACAATGAGCAGTTCTTC.

This sequence joins TRBV15 and TRBJ2-7; 8 nucleotides agree with TRBD2. After removal of 3 bases from V and 2 bases from J, the junction contained 3 bases not matched to a gene. The germline CDR1 and CDR2 sequences are LNHNV and YYDKDF (reference sequence). This CDR3 comprises 14 residues. The CDR3: CATSRQGLAYEQYF. In nucleotides, the CDR3 is TGTGCCACCAGCAGGCAGGGACTAGCCTACGAGCAGTACTTC.

This clone was picked up one time. The rearrangement joins TRBV27 to TRBJ2-7; TRBD2 agrees at 7 bases. The CDR3 covers 15 residues. Germline CDR1 and CDR2: MNHEY and SMNVEV (reference sequence). Unmatched junction bases numbered 5, after V lost 3 bases and J lost 0 bases. As DNA, the CDR3 is TGTGCCAGCAGTTTTCTAGCGGAGAGCTCCTACGAGCAGTACTTC. Encoded protein: CASSFLAESSYEQYF.

The J gene is TRBJ2-7, the V gene TRBV10-2, with D hard to call. The CDR3 length is 11 residues. Per germline, CDR1 WSHSY and CDR2 SAAADI. Trimming pared 3 bases from V and 3 bases from J, leaving 3 bases between. In DNA, the CDR3 is TGCGCCAGCAGTGAATACTACGAGCAGTACTTC. This sequence encodes CASSEYYEQYF.

The chain links TRBV30 to TRBJ2-2, with 7 bases that match TRBD1. This CDR3 region has 14 residues. Germline V gene data show CDR1 as GTSNPN and CDR2 as SVGIG (reference sequence). V gave up 2 bases and J gave up 5 bases; unmatched junction bases: 5. This CDR3 reads CAWSTGVLTGELFF. Written as DNA, the CDR3 is TGTGCCTGGAGTACAGGGGTGTTGACCGGGGAGCTGTTTTTT.

The V call is TRBV4-2, the J call TRBJ2-3; a weak D match, TRBD2 (5 bases). CDR3 length: 15 amino acids. The germline V and J ends were trimmed by 0 bases and 3 bases, with 10 bases remaining between them. Germline lookup yields CDR1 LGHNA and CDR2 YNFKEQ. CDR3 coding DNA: TGTGCCAGCAGCCAAGATCCGGGAAGTACAGATACGCAGTATTTT. Amino acids: CASSQDPGSTDTQYF.

This clone has more than one count but fewer than ten. The genes are TRBV9 and TRBJ2-1; 10 nucleotides match TRBD2. CDR1 SGDLS and CDR2 YYNGEE come from the germline V gene. The CDR3 has 16 amino acids. V dropped 4 bases and J dropped 6; count of bases not matched to a gene: 10. The CDR3: CASSPPGVAGGNEQFF. The DNA for the CDR3 is TGTGCCAGCAGCCCTCCGGGGGTAGCGGGAGGCAATGAGCAGTTCTTC.